This T cell receptor (beta chain) was observed in a study of CXCR3-negative and CXCR3-positive naive CD8 T cells. On the study more broadly: With about 1.5 +/- 0.3 million reads per library, the TRB reads numbered some 130 million in total.

5' RACE with UMI labels generated the TRB cDNA libraries. TCRdb re-called the 5' RACE reads and shows each CDR3 protein once, DNA omitted. This table holds 70,000 to 95,000 distinct CDR3 sequences. The CDR3 has 13 amino acids. Germline V CDR1 and CDR2: MNHEY, SVGAGI. Turning to this clonotype: Its antigen is currently unknown.

Study findings and constraints: Within a donor, both naive subsets shared TRBV-TRBJ usage, unlike memory cells.

The TCR sequence derives from a human donor in good health. Some clones in this sample may be carry-over from other donors' samples. Sequencing used naive CXCR3- CD8+ T cells from blood. Subset of the sample: CD45RO-CCR7+CD27+CD95- naive CD8+ T cells lacking CXCR3 (TNR3-). The chain is built from TRBV6-5 and TRBJ1-2; TCRdb returns TRBD1, unconfirmable since there is no DNA. CDR3 region: CASSYGGTYGYTF.